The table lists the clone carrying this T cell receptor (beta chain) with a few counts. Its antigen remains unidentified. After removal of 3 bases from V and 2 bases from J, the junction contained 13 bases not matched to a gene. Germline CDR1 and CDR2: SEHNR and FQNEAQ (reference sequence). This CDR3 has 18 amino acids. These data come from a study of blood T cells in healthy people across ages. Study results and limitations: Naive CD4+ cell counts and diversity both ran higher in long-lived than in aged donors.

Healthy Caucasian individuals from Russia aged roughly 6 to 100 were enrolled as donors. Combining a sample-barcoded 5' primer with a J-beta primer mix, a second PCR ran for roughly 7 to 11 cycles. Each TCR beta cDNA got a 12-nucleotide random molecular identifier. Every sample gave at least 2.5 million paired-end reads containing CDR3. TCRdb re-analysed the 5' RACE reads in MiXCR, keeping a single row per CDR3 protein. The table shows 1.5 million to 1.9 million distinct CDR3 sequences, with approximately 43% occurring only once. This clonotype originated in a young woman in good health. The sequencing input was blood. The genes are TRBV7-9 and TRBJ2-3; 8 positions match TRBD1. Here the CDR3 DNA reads TGTGCCAGCAGCTTTTCCAGGGGGCCCCGCTCAAACACAGATACGCAGTATTTT. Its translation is CASSFSRGPRSNTDTQYF. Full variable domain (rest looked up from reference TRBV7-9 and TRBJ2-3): DTGVSQNPRHKITKRGQNVTFRCDPISEHNRLYWYRQTLGQGPEFLTYFQNEAQLEKSRLLSDRFSAERPKGSFSTLEIQRTEQGDSAMYLCASSFSRGPRSNTDTQYFGPGTRLTVL.